Reported below is one T cell receptor (beta chain). Under the authors' procedure: Amplification with reference gene primers provided the estimates of nucleated cell counts. Some clones are missing from TCRdb's copy, which holds only in-frame ones; the method was immunoSEQ multiplex PCR. D and trimming come from the DNA, and the V and J calls and clone size come from that table. The sample consists of roughly 62,000 clones, less than 80% of them appearing once. The source of the sample is a study of blood T cell repertoires in COVID-19. Across the whole study: COVID-19 samples, acute and convalescent, were from the United States, Italy and Spain.

This CDR3 is built from 14 residues. Germline V gene data show CDR1 as LGHNA and CDR2 as YSLEER. Germline trimming cut 5 bases from V and 4 bases from J; bases unmatched to any gene: 6. Sequencing was carried out using peripheral blood. The receptor was isolated from a man in his 60s with acute or convalescent COVID-19. This chain joins TRBV4-3 and TRBJ2-7; 9 bases align to TRBD2. The CDR3 protein is CASSKGLAVYEQYF. The CDR3, as DNA: TGCGCCAGCAGCAAGGGACTAGCAGTTTACGAGCAGTACTTC.